The rows below give T cell receptor beta chains drawn from one sample of a study of human thymus T cells. The protocol was immunoSEQ multiplex PCR, while the TCRdb copy is restricted to in-frame clones and leaves out a portion. The sample includes some 46,000 clones, 85% to 95% of them seen just once. Sequenced sample: blood. The receptor set was obtained from a girl less than two years old with a congenital heart defect but otherwise immunologically healthy. Each CDR3 is given with its conserved first and last residue. Fields, in order: J gene, clone size, D gene, V gene, CDR3 protein, CDR3 DNA. A D gene is named only where the DNA matches it firmly. The listing skips clone size in some rows; elsewhere it reads once, few, many or a size class.

J: TRBJ1-4
size: .
D: .
V: TRBV18
CDR3: CASSTTNEKLFF
DNA: TGTGCCAGCTCAACGACAAACGAAAAACTGTTTTTT

J: TRBJ2-3
size: .
D: .
V: TRBV18
CDR3: CASSPIPSTSTDTQYF
DNA: TGTGCCAGCTCACCGATCCCTAGCACCAGCACAGATACGCAGTATTTT

J: TRBJ2-1
size: .
D: TRBD2
V: TRBV9
CDR3: CASSVALAGYNEQFF
DNA: TGTGCCAGCAGCGTAGCACTAGCGGGATACAATGAGCAGTTCTTC

J: TRBJ2-5
size: .
D: .
V: TRBV4-1
CDR3: CASSQGTQYQETQYF
DNA: TGCGCCAGCAGCCAAGGGACTCAGTACCAAGAGACCCAGTACTTC

J: TRBJ2-7
size: .
D: .
V: TRBV16
CDR3: CASSQHRNIYEQYF
DNA: TGTGCCAGCAGCCAACACAGGAACATCTACGAGCAGTACTTC

J: TRBJ2-4
size: .
D: TRBD2
V: TRBV5-1
CDR3: CASRPELAGGFRKNIQYF
DNA: TGCGCCAGCCGCCCGGAGCTAGCGGGAGGGTTTCGCAAAAACATTCAGTACTTC

J: TRBJ2-5
size: .
D: .
V: TRBV7-6
CDR3: CASSFNSRQETQYF
DNA: TGTGCCAGCAGCTTTAATAGCAGGCAAGAGACCCAGTACTTC

J: TRBJ2-7
size: .
D: .
V: TRBV5-6
CDR3: CASSSPGQTLYEQYF
DNA: TGTGCCAGCAGCTCCCCGGGACAAACTCTCTACGAGCAGTACTTC

J: TRBJ2-2
size: .
D: .
V: TRBV30
CDR3: CAWTADRAGELFF
DNA: TGTGCCTGGACCGCCGACAGAGCCGGGGAGCTGTTTTTT

J: TRBJ2-1
size: once
D: .
V: TRBV28
CDR3: CASSLSVRVAQFF
DNA: TGTGCCAGCAGTTTATCTGTCAGGGTCGCTCAGTTCTTC

J: TRBJ2-2
size: once
D: .
V: TRBV5-1
CDR3: CASTGGPLAGELFF
DNA: TGCGCCAGCACCGGGGGACCCCTCGCCGGGGAGCTGTTTTTT

J: TRBJ1-5
size: .
D: .
V: TRBV19
CDR3: CASSLPQGSQPQHF
DNA: TGTGCCAGTAGTCTCCCGCAGGGGAGTCAGCCCCAGCATTTT

J: TRBJ2-7
size: .
D: .
V: TRBV19
CDR3: CASSLRALSYEQYF
DNA: TGTGCCAGTAGTCTCAGGGCCCTCTCCTACGAGCAGTACTTC

J: TRBJ2-1
size: .
D: .
V: TRBV4-2
CDR3: CASSQEPFSYNEQFF
DNA: TGTGCCAGCAGCCAAGAGCCATTCTCCTACAATGAGCAGTTCTTC

J: TRBJ2-1
size: .
D: .
V: TRBV29-1
CDR3: CSAEGGVGPYNEQFF
DNA: TGCAGCGCCGAGGGGGGAGTTGGGCCCTACAATGAGCAGTTCTTC

J: TRBJ1-2
size: few
D: .
V: TRBV10-1
CDR3: CADRGHYGYTF
DNA: TGCGCCGATCGGGGGCACTATGGCTACACCTTC

J: TRBJ2-7
size: .
D: .
V: TRBV5-6
CDR3: CASSLLWDSYEQYF
DNA: TGTGCCAGCAGCTTGCTGTGGGACTCCTACGAGCAGTACTTC

J: TRBJ2-7
size: once
D: TRBD2
V: TRBV7-8
CDR3: CASVAGGPYDEQYF
DNA: TGTGCCAGCGTTGCGGGAGGGCCCTACGACGAGCAGTACTTC

J: TRBJ2-1
size: .
D: TRBD2
V: TRBV4-3
CDR3: CASSQNLGLAGGLYEQFF
DNA: TGCGCCAGCAGCCAAAATCTGGGACTAGCGGGAGGCTTGTATGAGCAGTTCTTC

J: TRBJ1-3
size: .
D: .
V: TRBV5-4
CDR3: CASSGHSGNTIYF
DNA: TGTGCCAGCAGCGGACACTCTGGAAACACCATATATTTT

J: TRBJ2-1
size: .
D: .
V: TRBV28
CDR3: CASVGGVYNEQFF
DNA: TGTGCCAGCGTCGGCGGGGTTTATAATGAGCAGTTCTTC

J: TRBJ1-1
size: .
D: .
V: TRBV27
CDR3: CASKTQGRTEAFF
DNA: TGTGCCAGCAAAACTCAGGGGCGCACTGAAGCTTTCTTT

J: TRBJ2-1
size: once
D: TRBD2
V: TRBV4-2
CDR3: CASSQDRSGITYNEQFF
DNA: TGTGCCAGCAGCCAAGATAGGAGCGGGATTACATACAATGAGCAGTTCTTC

J: TRBJ2-3
size: .
D: TRBD2
V: TRBV6-1
CDR3: CASSALTSGRRDTQYF
DNA: TGTGCCAGCAGTGCGCTGACTAGCGGGAGGCGAGATACGCAGTATTTT

J: TRBJ2-1
size: .
D: TRBD2
V: TRBV5-4
CDR3: CASSLTSGSNEQFF
DNA: TGTGCCAGCAGCTTGACTAGCGGGAGTAATGAGCAGTTCTTC

J: TRBJ1-4
size: .
D: .
V: TRBV9
CDR3: CASSGRDNVDEKLFF
DNA: TGTGCCAGCAGCGGCCGTGACAATGTAGATGAAAAACTGTTTTTT

J: TRBJ1-1
size: .
D: TRBD1
V: TRBV29-1
CDR3: CSVEDWTGLNTEAFF
DNA: TGCAGCGTTGAAGATTGGACAGGTCTCAACACTGAAGCTTTCTTT